The 22 T cell receptor beta chains listed next were all sequenced from one sample in a study of T cell clonality in common variable immunodeficiency (dated by TCRdb to 2013 to 2016). The protocol used for the library was the immunoSEQ multiplex PCR assay. The table was pulled from immuneACCESS by TCRdb, which kept in-frame rearrangements only. Such tables lose some clones; where checked, under half of the loss comes from unresolved V genes, and the rest has no known cause. This sample has approximately 21,000 clones in the table, none counted a single time. Of the sample, just over 2.5% is held by the ten largest clones. For these TCRs, the target antigens are not known. Study-wide conclusions, independent of this receptor: Reportedly, TCRbeta sequences from CVID had fewer deletions and N-nucleotide insertions, and highly modified clones with 13 or more V deletions were absent from CVID.

The sample consisted of peripheral blood mononuclear cells. All receptors derive from a human donor with common variable immunodeficiency.

This clone was seen more than once but under ten times. The sequenced fragment ends 3 residues before the CDR3 boundary, so the rest is inferred from the germline J gene. The chain joins TRBV5-6 to TRBJ2-7, with 7 nucleotides matching TRBD1. The CDR3 has 13 residues. The germline gives CDR1 SGHDT, CDR2 YYEEEE. Losses at the gene ends were 6 bases for V and 6 bases for J; bases not matched to a gene: 9. The CDR3 DNA, read in part, is TGTGCCAGCAAGGATACAGGGGCGGGCGAG. It translates to CASKDTGAGE. The entire CDR3 protein reads CASKDTGAGEQYF.

This clone was picked up a small number of times. The read ends 3 residues early relative to the CDR3; the germline J gene fills the gap. The chain is built from TRBV7-9 and TRBJ1-4, with TRBD1 identical over 7 bases. Per germline, CDR1 SEHNR and CDR2 FQNEAQ (reference sequence). With 8 bases clipped from V and 5 bases from J, the junction kept 11 bases outside the gene matches. This CDR3 comprises 15 residues. CDR3 bases read: TGTGCCAGCCAACCGGGACAGTCGTGGAATGAAAAA. Amino acids: CASQPGQSWNEK. The full CDR3 sequence reads CASQPGQSWNEKLFF.

The CDR3 bases that were read are TGTGCCAGCAGCCGGGACAGGGGAATGTGGACC. This codes for CASSRDRGMWT. The full CDR3 protein is CASSRDRGMWTQYF. The V call is TRBV7-9, the J call TRBJ2-5, with 10 bases aligning to TRBD1. The read is 3 residues too short to cover the CDR3 end, so that end is filled in from the germline J gene. The CDR3 runs 14 residues. The V segment lost 5 bases and the J segment 7 bases; nucleotides outside the gene matches: 7. Germline V gives CDR1 SEHNR, CDR2 FQNEAQ (reference sequence).

This clone turned up a few times. The CDR3 extends 3 residues past the end of the read, so its final part is completed from the germline J gene. The V gene is TRBV2, the J gene TRBJ2-3; 7 bases match TRBD1. The V gene end was trimmed by 2 bases and the J gene end by 0 bases; junction bases not matched to a gene: 8. Germline assignment: CDR1 SNHLY and CDR2 FYNNEI. The CDR3 sequence is 17 residues long. The sequenced part of the CDR3 DNA is TGTGCCAGCAGTGAATTGGGACAGAGACAAAGCACAGATACG. It encodes CASSELGQRQSTDT. The full CDR3 sequence reads CASSELGQRQSTDTQYF. Looking up the rest from reference TRBV2 and TRBJ2-3 gives the full variable domain: EPEVTQTPSHQVTQMGQEVILRCVPISNHLYFYWYRQILGQKVEFLVSFYNNEISEKSEIFDDQFSVERPDGSNFTLKIRSTKLEDSAMYFCASSELGQRQSTDTQYFGPGTRLTVL.

A word on this clone: Sequencing ends 3 residues short of the CDR3 end; the germline J gene provides the rest. The chain links TRBV2 to TRBJ2-7; D possibly corresponds to TRBD2 (5 bases). From germline, CDR1 is SNHLY and CDR2 FYNNEI. This CDR3 is 15 amino acids long. Trimming removed 6 bases at V and 0 bases at J, with 15 bases between. The CDR3 spells CASRGLLVSSYEQYF. The covered CDR3 bases are TGTGCCAGCAGGGGTTTACTAGTATCCTCCTACGAG. Full variable domain (rest looked up from reference TRBV2 and TRBJ2-7): EPEVTQTPSHQVTQMGQEVILRCVPISNHLYFYWYRQILGQKVEFLVSFYNNEISEKSEIFDDQFSVERPDGSNFTLKIRSTKLEDSAMYFCASRGLLVSSYEQYFGPGTRLTVT.

A few counts support this clone. With the read ending 3 residues before the CDR3 end, the germline J gene is used to fill in that end. The rearrangement uses TRBV20-1 and TRBJ2-5; tentative D call: TRBD1 (5 bases). CDR3 length equals 11 residues. The V gene's germline CDR1 is DFQATT and CDR2 SNEGSKA (reference sequence). Trimming stripped 3 bases from V and 7 bases from J, with 9 bases between. The covered CDR3 bases are TGCAGTGCTAGGTGGGGCTCGACC. This gives the protein CSARWGST. The full CDR3 protein is CSARWGSTQYF.

The DNA read from the CDR3 is TGTGCCAGTAGTATCGGAGGGACAGGGACGAAGACTGAA. Protein: CASSIGGTGTKTE. The whole CDR3 protein is CASSIGGTGTKTEAFF. This rearrangement joins TRBV19 to TRBJ1-1, with 9 bases fitting TRBD1. The CDR3 goes on 3 residues after the read ends, and that part is filled in from the germline J gene. CDR3 length: 16 amino acids. Germline trimming cut 3 bases from V and 5 bases from J; bases unmatched to any gene: 10. Germline V gives CDR1 LNHDA, CDR2 SQIVND (reference sequence).

With regard to this clone: The CDR3 end lies 3 residues beyond the end of the read and is filled in from the germline J gene. V usage is TRBV6-2 or TRBV6-3 and J usage is TRBJ2-7; 7 bases fit TRBD2. J gave up 4 bases and V 6 bases, and 6 bases lay outside the gene matches. This CDR3 spans 13 amino acids. Germline CDR1 reads MNHEY; CDR2 reads SVGEGT. The CDR3 loop is CASRPTSSYEQYF. The sequenced CDR3 bases are TGTGCCAGCAGACCGACTAGCTCTTACGAG.

In this sample, this clone turned up a few times. The missing CDR3 end, 3 residues past where the read stops, is filled in from the germline J gene. V gene TRBV19 combines with J gene TRBJ2-1, with 11 bases fitting TRBD2. J was trimmed by 8 bases and V by 6 bases; bases with no gene match: 6. The CDR3 has 14 residues. Germline V gene sequence: CDR1 LNHDA, CDR2 SQIVND (reference sequence). The chain's CDR3 is CASRYSGGAHEQFF. The CDR3 bases that were read are TGTGCCAGTAGGTATAGCGGGGGGGCGCATGAG.

As regards this clone: Read data end 3 residues before the CDR3 end; the end is taken from the germline J gene. V gene TRBV7-2 combines with J gene TRBJ1-6; D is unclear. The V end was cut by 5 bases, the J end by 8 bases, with 13 bases between. Germline CDR1 and CDR2: SGHTA and FQGNSA. The CDR3 is made up of 14 amino acids. CDR3 in amino acids: CASSPTSPDSPLHF. CDR3 bases read: TGTGCCAGCAGCCCCACCTCCCCGGATTCACCC.

Comment on this clone: The missing CDR3 end, 3 residues past where the read stops, is filled in from the germline J gene. This chain links TRBV18 with TRBJ2-3, with 7 bases that match TRBD2. This CDR3 region has 16 residues. V lost 1 base, J lost 0 bases, and 4 bases stayed unmatched. Germline lookup yields CDR1 KGHSH and CDR2 LQKENI. CDR3 in amino acids: CASSPLSSGSTDTQYF. The DNA read from the CDR3 is TGTGCCAGCTCACCACTCTCTAGCGGAAGCACAGATACG.

This clone was seen only a few times. The sequenced fragment ends 3 residues before the CDR3 boundary, so the rest is inferred from the germline J gene. The chain uses TRBV13 and TRBJ2-7, with 8 bases that match TRBD2. Germline V CDR1 and CDR2: PRHDT, FYEKMQ (reference sequence). J gave up 3 bases and V 0 bases, and 4 bases lay outside the gene matches. The CDR3 contains 15 residues. The CDR3 loop reads CASSLGSSGLYEQYF. The CDR3 DNA, read in part, is TGTGCCAGCAGCTTAGGGTCTAGCGGGCTCTACGAG.

The table lists this clone with a few counts. Read sequence stops 3 residues before the CDR3 end, and the germline J gene provides the missing end. The V gene is TRBV7-9, the J gene TRBJ2-5, with D possibly being TRBD1 (6 bases). Germline V gene sequence: CDR1 SEHNR, CDR2 FQNEAQ (reference sequence). V lost 1 base and J lost 3, with 6 bases in between. CDR3 length: 13 amino acids. The CDR3 loop reads CASSLDREETQYF. Partial CDR3 DNA: TGTGCCAGCAGCTTAGACAGGGAAGAGACC.

A note on this clone: The read falls 3 residues short of the CDR3 end, and the missing part is taken from the germline J gene. The rearrangement joins TRBV19 to TRBJ1-2; TRBD1 aligns across 11 bases. There are 17 residues in the CDR3. V was pared by 4 bases and J by 7 bases, with 14 bases of the junction left unmatched. Germline V gene sequence: CDR1 LNHDA, CDR2 SQIVND (reference sequence). The sequenced CDR3 bases are TGTGCCAGTAGTACCGTATCCAGGACAGGGGGCTACTCTGGC. Amino acids: CASSTVSRTGGYSG. The full CDR3 protein reads CASSTVSRTGGYSGYTF.

The sample holds a few counts of this clone. The sequenced CDR3 bases are TGTGCCAGCTCACCAGGGGGGTTGTTACGTGGC. Its translation is CASSPGGLLRG. The full CDR3 sequence reads CASSPGGLLRGYTF. This chain links TRBV18 with TRBJ1-2; D is possibly TRBD1 (5 bases). The read ends 3 residues shy of where the CDR3 ends; the end is completed using the germline J gene. The V and J ends lost 2 bases and 7 bases respectively, with 14 bases between them. This CDR3 comprises 14 residues. Germline V CDR1 and CDR2: KGHSH, LQKENI. Full variable domain (missing parts from reference TRBV18 and TRBJ1-2): NAGVMQNPRHLVRRRGQEARLRCSPMKGHSHVYWYRQLPEEGLKFMVYLQKENIIDESGMPKERFSAEFPKEGPSILRIQQVVRGDSAAYFCASSPGGLLRGYTFGSGTRLTVV.

This clone was counted between two and nine times. The CDR3 is cut off 3 residues early in the read; its end comes from the germline J gene. The V call is TRBV7-9, the J call TRBJ1-1; 7 bases align to TRBD1. The CDR3 totals 15 residues. Germline trimming cut 4 bases from V and 4 bases from J; bases unmatched to any gene: 9. Germline assignment: CDR1 SEHNR and CDR2 FQNEAQ (reference sequence). The CDR3 protein is CASSSQGGTSTEAFF. The sequenced part of the CDR3 DNA is TGTGCCAGCAGCTCACAAGGGGGCACCAGCACTGAA.

This clone was seen repeatedly, ten times or more. The read terminates 3 residues ahead of where the CDR3 ends, so the germline J gene completes it. This rearrangement joins TRBV20-1 to TRBJ1-6; no clear D. The germline CDR1 and CDR2 sequences are DFQATT and SNEGSKA (reference sequence). This CDR3 is built from 16 residues. The germline V and J ends were trimmed by 1 base and 5 bases, with 15 bases remaining between them. The covered CDR3 bases are TGCAGTGCTAGAGCTCCCGCGAGGCTAGATAATTCACCC. Translating gives CSARAPARLDNSP. The entire CDR3 sequence reads CSARAPARLDNSPLHF.

CDR3 amino acids: CASSPMIGGQDTQYF. The sequenced part of the CDR3 DNA is TGTGCCAGCTCACCAATGATAGGGGGCCAAGATACG. The chain links TRBV18 to TRBJ2-3, with 7 bases matching TRBD1. The read terminates 3 residues before the CDR3 end, so the remaining end is supplied by the germline J gene. With 2 bases clipped from V and 5 bases from J, the junction kept 7 bases outside the gene matches. The germline V gene encodes CDR1 KGHSH and CDR2 LQKENI. CDR3 length: 15 residues.

For this clone: The read terminates 3 residues ahead of where the CDR3 ends, so the germline J gene completes it. The V and J genes are TRBV19 and TRBJ2-7, with a tentative D call TRBD1 (6 bases). This CDR3 has 14 residues. Germline lookup yields CDR1 LNHDA and CDR2 SQIVND (reference sequence). V lost 7 bases and J 3 bases, leaving 16 bases between the germline ends. The sequenced CDR3 bases are TGTGCCAGTAAAATCCAGGGGTCTGACTACGAG. As protein: CASKIQGSDYE. The full-length CDR3 reads as CASKIQGSDYEQYF.

This clone was observed a handful of times. A read error may account for a junction end that differs from germline. The CDR3 end lies 3 residues beyond the end of the read and is filled in from the germline J gene. The gene calls are TRBV2 and TRBJ1-6, with D unresolved. The CDR3 is 15 residues long. CDR1 is SNHLY and CDR2 is FYNNEI in the germline V gene. The part of the CDR3 DNA that was read is TGTGCCAGCAGGGAAGAGGGCCTTATGCGTTCACCC. Translating it yields CASREEGLMRSP. From start to end, the CDR3 is CASREEGLMRSPLHF.

Concerning this clone itself: The DNA ends 3 residues before the CDR3 does, and the rest of the CDR3 is filled in from the germline J gene. The genes are TRBV29-1 and TRBJ2-3; D is ambiguous. Looked up from germline, CDR1 is SQVTM and CDR2 is ANQGSEA. Trimming stripped 4 bases from V and 2 bases from J, with 4 bases between. The CDR3 loop spans 11 amino acids. CDR3 bases read: TGCAGCGTTGCCATCACAGATACG. Translation gives CSVAITDT. The CDR3 reads in full as CSVAITDTQYF.

Only a few counts were recorded for this clone. The CDR3 end is not reached by the read, which stops 3 residues before it; the germline J gene fills it in. The V gene is TRBV18, the J gene TRBJ1-1, with D hard to call. The CDR3 contains 14 residues. Germline lookup yields CDR1 KGHSH and CDR2 LQKENI. The V gene lost 3 bases and the J gene lost 6 bases, with 14 bases spanning the gap. CDR3 loop: CASSPQANPAEAFF. Partial CDR3 DNA: TGTGCCAGCTCACCCCAGGCTAACCCCGCTGAA.